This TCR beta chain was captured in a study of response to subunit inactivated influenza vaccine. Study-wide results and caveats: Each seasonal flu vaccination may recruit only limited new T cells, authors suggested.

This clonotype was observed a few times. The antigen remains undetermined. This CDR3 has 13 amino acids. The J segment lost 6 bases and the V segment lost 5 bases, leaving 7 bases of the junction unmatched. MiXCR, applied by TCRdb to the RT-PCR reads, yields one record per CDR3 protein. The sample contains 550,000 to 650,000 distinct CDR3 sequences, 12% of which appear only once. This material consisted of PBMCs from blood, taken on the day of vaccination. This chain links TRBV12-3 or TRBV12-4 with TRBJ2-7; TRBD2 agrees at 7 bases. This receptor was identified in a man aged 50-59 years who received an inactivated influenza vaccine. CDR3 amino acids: CASSRLAPSEQYF. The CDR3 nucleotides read TGTGCCAGCAGTAGACTAGCCCCCTCCGAGCAGTACTTC.